The rows below give T cell receptor beta chains drawn from one sample of a study of radiotherapy plus CTLA-4 blockade in lung cancer. Some clones are missing from TCRdb's copy, which holds only in-frame ones; the method was immunoSEQ multiplex PCR. The table lists around 82,000 clones, 60% to 85% of them singletons. This specimen consisted of peripheral blood, obtained from a patient treated with radiotherapy plus ipilimumab. These receptors all stem from a human donor with non-small cell lung cancer whose response to radiotherapy plus ipilimumab could not be evaluated. Some clones in this sample may be carry-over from other donors' samples. Both conserved end residues are part of each CDR3. D genes are given only for firm matches. Size is stated for part of the rows, as once, few or many counts, or as a class when the clone is expanded.

V gene: TRBV9; D gene: .; J gene: TRBJ2-2; clone size: .; CDR3 DNA: TGTGCCAGCAGCGACTTTTTAGGGGACACCGGGGAGCTGTTTTTT; CDR3 protein: CASSDFLGDTGELFF
V gene: TRBV19; D gene: .; J gene: TRBJ1-1; clone size: medium-sized; CDR3 DNA: TGTGCCAGTAGTATAGAGGTAGCCAACACTGAAGCTTTCTTT; CDR3 protein: CASSIEVANTEAFF
V gene: TRBV20-1; D gene: .; J gene: TRBJ1-2; clone size: .; CDR3 DNA: TGCAGTGCTAGAGATGTCGGTGGCTACACCTTC; CDR3 protein: CSARDVGGYTF
V gene: TRBV28; D gene: TRBD1; J gene: TRBJ1-2; clone size: .; CDR3 DNA: TGTGCCAGCAGTTTAAGGGGATGGGACAGCTATGGCTACGCCTTC; CDR3 protein: CASSLRGWDSYGYAF
V gene: TRBV18; D gene: .; J gene: TRBJ2-3; clone size: .; CDR3 DNA: TGTGCCAGCTCACCAACCAGGGGTGGAAGCACAGATACGCAGTATTTT; CDR3 protein: CASSPTRGGSTDTQYF
V gene: TRBV4-2; D gene: TRBD2; J gene: TRBJ2-1; clone size: .; CDR3 DNA: TGTGCCAGCAGCCATCTGGAAACTAGCGGGGGAGGTGAGCAGTTCTTC; CDR3 protein: CASSHLETSGGGEQFF
V gene: TRBV10-2; D gene: .; J gene: TRBJ2-1; clone size: .; CDR3 DNA: TGCGCCAGCAGTGAGGGCGGGGCACAGTTCTTC; CDR3 protein: CASSEGGAQFF
V gene: TRBV2; D gene: .; J gene: TRBJ2-3; clone size: .; CDR3 DNA: TGTGCCAGCAGTGGTAGTGGAGATACGCAGTATTTT; CDR3 protein: CASSGSGDTQYF
V gene: TRBV7-2; D gene: .; J gene: TRBJ1-2; clone size: .; CDR3 DNA: TGTGCCAGCAGCTACAAGGGAGGAGGTCTCCTCGGGGGCTACACCTTC; CDR3 protein: CASSYKGGGLLGGYTF
V gene: TRBV28; D gene: .; J gene: TRBJ2-3; clone size: .; CDR3 DNA: TGTGCCAGCAGTTTAGTGTTACGGAGGGGAACTAGCACAGATACGCAGTATTTT; CDR3 protein: CASSLVLRRGTSTDTQYF
V gene: TRBV4-1; D gene: .; J gene: TRBJ1-2; clone size: .; CDR3 DNA: TGCGCCAGCAGCCAAGATACGGGGAGGCGGTACTATGGCTACACCTTC; CDR3 protein: CASSQDTGRRYYGYTF
V gene: TRBV30; D gene: TRBD1; J gene: TRBJ1-6; clone size: .; CDR3 DNA: TGTGCCTGCAGGGGGCAGGGGTCTTCCTATAATTCACCCCTCCACTTT; CDR3 protein: CACRGQGSSYNSPLHF
V gene: TRBV7-2; D gene: TRBD1; J gene: TRBJ2-7; clone size: .; CDR3 DNA: TGTGCCAGCAGCTTAGACAGGGGGCTATACTACGAGCAGTACTTC; CDR3 protein: CASSLDRGLYYEQYF
V gene: TRBV7-6; D gene: TRBD1; J gene: TRBJ1-5; clone size: .; CDR3 DNA: TGTGCCAGCAGCCGGACAGGGGCCAATCAGCCCCAGCATTTT; CDR3 protein: CASSRTGANQPQHF
V gene: TRBV20-1; D gene: .; J gene: TRBJ1-2; clone size: .; CDR3 DNA: TGCAGTCTGTCGGCTAACTATGGCTACACCTTC; CDR3 protein: CSLSANYGYTF
V gene: TRBV27; D gene: TRBD1; J gene: TRBJ1-1; clone size: .; CDR3 DNA: TGTGCCAGCAGTTCCCGGGACAGGAACACTGAAGCTTTCTTT; CDR3 protein: CASSSRDRNTEAFF
V gene: TRBV7-2; D gene: .; J gene: TRBJ2-6; clone size: .; CDR3 DNA: TGTGCCAGCTTTTTAACAGTCCTCTCTGGGGCCAACGTCCTGACTTTC; CDR3 protein: CASFLTVLSGANVLTF
V gene: TRBV5-5; D gene: .; J gene: TRBJ2-1; clone size: few; CDR3 DNA: TGTGCCAGCAGCACCACCACATACAATGAGCAGTTCTTC; CDR3 protein: CASSTTTYNEQFF
V gene: TRBV19; D gene: TRBD1; J gene: TRBJ1-1; clone size: .; CDR3 DNA: TGTGCCAGTAGCCGAAGGACAGGCAAGGTGAACACTGAAGCTTTCTTT; CDR3 protein: CASSRRTGKVNTEAFF
V gene: TRBV4-2; D gene: TRBD1; J gene: TRBJ1-4; clone size: .; CDR3 DNA: TGTGCCAGCAGCCAACGAGTGGGCGGGCGCAGGGGGGATGAAAAACTGTTTTTT; CDR3 protein: CASSQRVGGRRGDEKLFF
V gene: TRBV4-2; D gene: TRBD1; J gene: TRBJ2-3; clone size: .; CDR3 DNA: TGTGCCAGCAGCCAAGATGGACAGGTTAGCTCAGATACGCAGTATTTT; CDR3 protein: CASSQDGQVSSDTQYF
V gene: TRBV7-2; D gene: .; J gene: TRBJ1-5; clone size: .; CDR3 DNA: TGTGCCAGCAGCTTAGGATCAGGGGCCAGGGGCAATCAGCCCCAGCATTTT; CDR3 protein: CASSLGSGARGNQPQHF
V gene: TRBV5-1; D gene: .; J gene: TRBJ1-6; clone size: .; CDR3 DNA: TGCGCCAGCAGCCCTGTCCCAGGGAGGGATAATTCACCCCTCCACTTT; CDR3 protein: CASSPVPGRDNSPLHF
V gene: TRBV27; D gene: TRBD1; J gene: TRBJ2-7; clone size: .; CDR3 DNA: TGTGCCAGCATCAGGACAGGGGGCCCTTACGAGCAGTACTTC; CDR3 protein: CASIRTGGPYEQYF
V gene: TRBV28; D gene: TRBD1; J gene: TRBJ1-4; clone size: .; CDR3 DNA: TGTGCCAGCAGTTTAGACAGGGCTTTGAAACTGTTTTTT; CDR3 protein: CASSLDRALKLFF
V gene: TRBV10-3; D gene: TRBD1; J gene: TRBJ2-7; clone size: .; CDR3 DNA: TGTGCCATCACTCCCGGGACAGGGTCCTACGAGCAGTACTTC; CDR3 protein: CAITPGTGSYEQYF
V gene: TRBV9; D gene: TRBD1; J gene: TRBJ2-7; clone size: .; CDR3 DNA: TGTGCCAGCAGCGTTACTGGACAGGGGACCTACGAGCAGTACTTC; CDR3 protein: CASSVTGQGTYEQYF
V gene: TRBV15; D gene: .; J gene: TRBJ1-2; clone size: .; CDR3 DNA: TGTGCCACCAGCAGAGAGGGGGGTGCTCATCTGCAGTTAGGCTACACCTTC; CDR3 protein: CATSREGGAHLQLGYTF
V gene: TRBV4-1; D gene: TRBD1; J gene: TRBJ2-7; clone size: .; CDR3 DNA: TGCGCCAGCAGCCAAGATTGGGGACAGGGTTTCAACGAGCAGTACTTC; CDR3 protein: CASSQDWGQGFNEQYF
V gene: TRBV18; D gene: .; J gene: TRBJ2-6; clone size: .; CDR3 DNA: TGTGCCAGCTCACCAACGGAAGGGGCATATGGGGCCAACGTCCTGACTTTC; CDR3 protein: CASSPTEGAYGANVLTF
V gene: TRBV18; D gene: .; J gene: TRBJ2-5; clone size: once; CDR3 DNA: TGTGCCAGCTCACCACGAGGGAGCCAAGAGACCCAGTACTTC; CDR3 protein: CASSPRGSQETQYF